This is a list of T cell receptor beta chains from one sample in a study of blood T cell repertoires in COVID-19. Assay: immunoSEQ multiplex PCR; the TCRdb copy retains only in-frame clones and omits some. The sample lists about 120,000 clones, 75% to 85% occurring once. Sequencing was carried out using peripheral blood. The origin of the receptors is a woman of 80 years or more with acute or convalescent COVID-19. CDR3s include the opening cysteine and the closing phenylalanine or tryptophan. The order of the fields is CDR3 DNA, CDR3 protein, D gene, J gene, clone size, V gene. D genes are given only for firm matches. Only part of the rows carry a size: once, few, many, or a class if the clone is expanded.

TGTGCCACCAGCAGAAGGACAGGGGGCGATAACTATGGCTACACCTTC,CATSRRTGGDNYGYTF,TRBD1,TRBJ1-2,-,TRBV15
TGTGCCAGCAGCCTCCTGTATGGGGGGGCGGGGAATGAGCAGTTCTTC,CASSLLYGGAGNEQFF,-,TRBJ2-1,-,TRBV7-2
TGTGCCAGTAGTATTTACGGTGAAAAACTGTTTTTT,CASSIYGEKLFF,-,TRBJ1-4,-,TRBV19
TGTGCCTGGAGCCTTGGGACAGGGGAAGGTTCACCCCTCCACTTT,CAWSLGTGEGSPLHF,TRBD1,TRBJ1-6,-,TRBV30
TGCGCCAGCAGCCAAGGCTGGATCTCCGGGAACAATGAAGCTTTCTTT,CASSQGWISGNNEAFF,-,TRBJ1-1,-,TRBV4-3
TGTGCCATCAGTGAATTCCAGGGGACCTATAGCAATCAGCCCCAGCATTTT,CAISEFQGTYSNQPQHF,-,TRBJ1-5,-,TRBV10-3
TGTGCCAGCAGCCTCCGAGCGGGAGGGGCCACCGGGGAGCTGTTTTTT,CASSLRAGGATGELFF,TRBD2,TRBJ2-2,-,TRBV9
TGCGCCAGCAGCCCCGACAGGGCGCAACGAGGCTACACCTTC,CASSPDRAQRGYTF,TRBD1,TRBJ1-2,-,TRBV5-1
TGTGCCAGCAGTTACTCGGCAGGGGAGAGTGGCTACACCTTC,CASSYSAGESGYTF,-,TRBJ1-2,few,TRBV6-6
TGTGCCAGCAGTTACTCCCGACTAGCGGGAGGGTCCTACAATGAGCAGTTCTTC,CASSYSRLAGGSYNEQFF,TRBD2,TRBJ2-1,-,TRBV2
TGTGCCAGCAGCTCCCGGACAGGGGACGAAAAACTGTTTTTT,CASSSRTGDEKLFF,TRBD1,TRBJ1-4,-,TRBV7-2
TGTGCCAGCAGTTTGGGGGCCACGGAGACCCAGTACTTC,CASSLGATETQYF,-,TRBJ2-5,-,TRBV28
TGTGCCAGCAGTTCCATAGGAGGGGGCCACACTGAAGCTTTCTTT,CASSSIGGGHTEAFF,TRBD1,TRBJ1-1,-,TRBV28
TGTGCCAGCAGTCAAGTTGCAGTCTCCTACAATGAGCAGTTCTTC,CASSQVAVSYNEQFF,-,TRBJ2-1,-,TRBV6-4
TGCGCCAGCAGCCGTAATCCGGGACAGGAGAGCTATGGCTACACCTTC,CASSRNPGQESYGYTF,TRBD1,TRBJ1-2,few,TRBV5-1
TGTGCCAGTAGTATCTCCCGGGACAGGGCTAACAATTCACCCCTCCACTTT,CASSISRDRANNSPLHF,TRBD1,TRBJ1-6,-,TRBV19
TGTGCCAGCAGCTTAGATCCGACCGGGGGAGCTTTCTTT,CASSLDPTGGAFF,-,TRBJ1-1,-,TRBV11-2
TGTGCCAGCAGCCAAGATATTGAAGCTTTCTTT,CASSQDIEAFF,-,TRBJ1-1,-,TRBV3-1/TRBV3-2
TGTGCCAGCAGCGCCGAGGGGGGGGCGAATCAGCCCCAGCATTTT,CASSAEGGANQPQHF,-,TRBJ1-5,-,TRBV9
TGTGCCAGCAGTACTCGAGGGTTGGGAGAGGAAAAACTGTTTTTT,CASSTRGLGEEKLFF,-,TRBJ1-4,once,TRBV27
TGTGCCAGCAGCCCTCGCTCCGGGGGAGAGACCCAGTACTTC,CASSPRSGGETQYF,-,TRBJ2-5,-,TRBV5-4
TGCAGTGCCCCGTCGCCGACTAGATTTTTCTTC,CSAPSPTRFFF,-,TRBJ2-1,-,TRBV20-1
TGTGCCAGCAGTGCCGGGACTAATATTCGGGCCTACGAGCAGTACTTC,CASSAGTNIRAYEQYF,TRBD2,TRBJ2-7,-,TRBV2
TGTGCCAGCAGCCAGGGTCCTTTCGGGACAGACGAAAATGAAAAACTGTTTTTT,CASSQGPFGTDENEKLFF,TRBD1,TRBJ1-4,few,TRBV4-2
TGTGCCTGGTACAGGGTGGGCACTGAAGCTTTCTTT,CAWYRVGTEAFF,-,TRBJ1-1,-,TRBV30
TGTGCCAGCAGCCCAATGGGAGGGACCTCCTACGAGCAGTACTTC,CASSPMGGTSYEQYF,TRBD2,TRBJ2-7,few,TRBV7-9
TGTGCCAGCAGCCCCCCCCTCAATAGCGGGAATTATGAGCAGTTCTTC,CASSPPLNSGNYEQFF,TRBD2,TRBJ2-1,-,TRBV9
TGTGCCAGCAGCTACAGTGGGGAGCAGTACTTC,CASSYSGEQYF,-,TRBJ2-7,few,TRBV7-8
TGTGCCTGGAGTCCGGGACTCGGAGAGACCCAGTACTTC,CAWSPGLGETQYF,-,TRBJ2-5,-,TRBV30
TGTGCCAGCAGCCCTTTTACAGGGGCGTCCTACGAGCAGTACTTC,CASSPFTGASYEQYF,TRBD1,TRBJ2-7,-,TRBV7-8
TGTGCCAGCAGTTTATTCCCGGCAGGGGATATGACTGAAGCTTTCTTT,CASSLFPAGDMTEAFF,-,TRBJ1-1,-,TRBV27
TGTGCCAGCAGTTCGGGGGGGGGCAGGGGGAACACTGAAGCTTTCTTT,CASSSGGGRGNTEAFF,-,TRBJ1-1,-,TRBV6-6
TGTGCCAGCACGACCTACCTGGAGGGGGCAGGTGGCTACACCTTC,CASTTYLEGAGGYTF,TRBD1,TRBJ1-2,-,TRBV19
TGTGCCAGCAGCACTCCAGGGGCTAATCAGCCCCAGCATTTT,CASSTPGANQPQHF,-,TRBJ1-5,-,TRBV7-9
TGTGCCAGCAGCTTATGGGGTAGCGGAACAGATACGCAGTATTTT,CASSLWGSGTDTQYF,-,TRBJ2-3,-,TRBV7-2
TGTGCCAGCAGCTTAGTAGTTAGACTAGCGGGGGCAGAAGGATCCTACAATGAGCAGTTCTTC,CASSLVVRLAGAEGSYNEQFF,TRBD2,TRBJ2-1,-,TRBV13
TGTGCCAGCAGTCTCACCGGGACGGGGGGTGAGCAGTTCTTC,CASSLTGTGGEQFF,TRBD2,TRBJ2-1,-,TRBV2
TGTGCCAGCAGTTTTGGGAGCTCCTATAATTCACCCCTCCACTTT,CASSFGSSYNSPLHF,-,TRBJ1-6,-,TRBV6-5
TGTGCCAGCAAGTTACAGGGGGTCGGCACTGAAGCTTTCTTT,CASKLQGVGTEAFF,TRBD1,TRBJ1-1,-,TRBV5-4
TGTGCCAGCAGCGCATCGACTAGCGGGCGGGGTGAGCAGTTCTTC,CASSASTSGRGEQFF,TRBD2,TRBJ2-1,-,TRBV6-5
TGTGCCAGCAGCGTAGCTCTAGCGGGAGGAGAAAATGAGCAGTTCTTC,CASSVALAGGENEQFF,TRBD2,TRBJ2-1,-,TRBV9
TGTGCCAGCAGCGTAGATTGGACTAGCGGGGGGGAGACCCAGTACTTC,CASSVDWTSGGETQYF,TRBD2,TRBJ2-5,-,TRBV9
TGTGCCAGCAGCCAACAGGGGGCGTCGAACACTGAAGCTTTCTTT,CASSQQGASNTEAFF,TRBD1,TRBJ1-1,-,TRBV7-2
TGTGCCAGCAGCTTGGCTTCCGCACAGGGGTCCTATGGCTACACCTTC,CASSLASAQGSYGYTF,TRBD1,TRBJ1-2,few,TRBV28
TGTGCCAGCAGTCGAGACAGGGTTCAGCCCCAGCATTTT,CASSRDRVQPQHF,TRBD1,TRBJ1-5,few,TRBV3-1/TRBV3-2
TGTGCCAGCAGTCGGGTGATGAACACTGAAGCTTTCTTT,CASSRVMNTEAFF,-,TRBJ1-1,-,TRBV27
TGCAGTGCTAGTAGGAGAAATCAGCCCCAGCATTTT,CSASRRNQPQHF,-,TRBJ1-5,-,TRBV20-1
TGTGCCAGCAGTTCAAACAGCTATGGCTACACCTTC,CASSSNSYGYTF,-,TRBJ1-2,-,TRBV12-3/TRBV12-4
TGTGCCAGCAGTTACGGCGTGAGGACAGGGGGTTCCAATCAGCCCCAGCATTTT,CASSYGVRTGGSNQPQHF,TRBD1,TRBJ1-5,-,TRBV6-2/TRBV6-3